This T cell receptor beta chain was recorded in a study of CD8 T cells in ankylosing spondylitis (dated by TCRdb to 2016 to 2017). General notes on the study: The study profiled T cell receptor beta repertoires in healthy donors and ankylosing spondylitis patients to find disease-linked TCR variants. Peripheral blood was sampled, and synovial fluid was also collected from ankylosing spondylitis patients. In total, the full study cohort was made up of nearly 110 healthy donors and approximately 27 ankylosing spondylitis patients.

Sequencing was performed on an Illumina HiSeq 2500. Quantitative 5'-RACE with molecular barcodes was used to prepare TCR beta libraries. Per the original workflow: A new computational method, built on a probabilistic model of VDJ rearrangement, was used to identify disease-linked TCR variants. TCRdb trimmed the raw reads at Q25, called clones with MiXCR and kept productive beta chains. Each CDR3 protein gets just one entry, which takes the most common genes and DNA from the rows behind it. These V and J calls derive from TCRdb rather than the authors' analysis. For this sample there are roughly 240,000 distinct CDR3 sequences; about 30% appear just once. The top ten clones comprise 4% to 5% of the sample. Results the study describes overall, beyond this receptor: A TCR beta motif made up of eight or nine highly homologous amino acid variants appeared to be characteristic of blood from ankylosing spondylitis patients. Some motif variants were previously reported in synovial fluid and blood of reactive arthritis patients, suggesting common disease-initiation mechanisms. The disease-linked clones were reported to be significantly enriched in matched synovial fluid samples from ankylosing spondylitis patients. A CD8+ phenotype was shown by the disease-linked clones, which were found at relatively low frequencies in peripheral blood.

As concerns this clonotype: Its recognized antigen is unknown. Base-call qualities are not available, and no considerably larger clone is one nucleotide away.

At the junction V is shortened by 6 bases and J by 6 bases, with 12 bases in between. The CDR3, cysteine through phenylalanine, is 13 amino acids long. Only the CDR3 portion is preserved as DNA: 39 bases, with reading frame beginning at the first base. Sequencing input: blood, either unsorted or a sorted T cell fraction (not recorded which). The chain couples TRBV12-3 or TRBV12-4 to TRBJ2-1; tentative D gene TRBD2, with 5 bases matching. This receptor was identified in a male donor with ankylosing spondylitis or in good health (not recorded which). At the DNA level, the sequence is TGTGCCAGCAGCCCCAGAGAGGGCAATGAGCAGTTCTTC. It specifies CASSPREGNEQFF.